The clone carrying this TCR beta chain was observed many times. Its cognate antigen is unknown. This sample is part of a study of naive and memory T cell subsets. Overall study findings and caveats: Possibly reflecting memory cells re-expressing CD45RA, a few larger clonotypes occurred in naive repertoires, especially CD8. Naive and memory repertoire findings lacked a ground truth for validation.

An equimolar mix of two oligonucleotides served as the beta constant-region primer for TRBC1 and TRBC2. Ligated cDNA was amplified by four rounds of PCR with nested alpha and beta constant-region primers and SP2. TCRdb processed the UMI-ligation and nested PCR reads anew with MiXCR; each CDR3 protein has one entry. The data contain just over 80,000 distinct CDR3 sequences, about 10% of them seen just once; the ten biggest clones take up 1.2%. The receptor was derived from a human donor in good health. The sequencing sample was made of naive CD8+ T cells from blood.

The CDR3 loop is CASSGLGTEAFF. The CDR3 DNA reads as TGTGCCAGCAGTGGGCTCGGCACTGAAGCTTTCTTT. The V call is TRBV12-3 or TRBV12-4, the J call TRBJ1-1; no reliable D call. This CDR3 region has 12 residues. V dropped 5 bases and J dropped 4 bases, with 8 bases sitting between them.